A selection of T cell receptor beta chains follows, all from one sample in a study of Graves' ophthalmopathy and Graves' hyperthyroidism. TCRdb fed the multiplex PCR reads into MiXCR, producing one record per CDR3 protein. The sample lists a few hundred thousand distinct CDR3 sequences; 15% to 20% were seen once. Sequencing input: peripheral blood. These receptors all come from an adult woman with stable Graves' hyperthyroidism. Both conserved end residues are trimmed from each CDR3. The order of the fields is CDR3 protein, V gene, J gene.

cdr3_aa: ASRDTGRSSYEQY
v_call: TRBV6-1
j_call: TRBJ2-7

cdr3_aa: ASSDRSRFHEQY
v_call: TRBV6-1
j_call: TRBJ2-7

cdr3_aa: SVLKNQGTEQY
v_call: TRBV29-1
j_call: TRBJ2-7

cdr3_aa: AISVNREGETQY
v_call: TRBV10-3
j_call: TRBJ2-5

cdr3_aa: ASSIGTPSNYGYT
v_call: TRBV19
j_call: TRBJ1-2

cdr3_aa: ASSYARGGTYEQY
v_call: TRBV6-5
j_call: TRBJ2-7

cdr3_aa: AWSVPRSSPLH
v_call: TRBV30
j_call: TRBJ1-6

cdr3_aa: ASNQGSQPQH
v_call: TRBV19
j_call: TRBJ1-5

cdr3_aa: ASRAGGTGELF
v_call: TRBV11-3
j_call: TRBJ2-2

cdr3_aa: ASSSGQRIHGYT
v_call: TRBV19
j_call: TRBJ1-2

cdr3_aa: ASSERLAGGRYEQY
v_call: TRBV6-2/TRBV6-3
j_call: TRBJ2-7

cdr3_aa: ASSLARTGWSPLH
v_call: TRBV7-2
j_call: TRBJ1-6

cdr3_aa: ASSYTTGYTDDTGELF
v_call: TRBV6-2/TRBV6-3
j_call: TRBJ2-2

cdr3_aa: ARSPGAWDTEAF
v_call: TRBV6-1
j_call: TRBJ1-1

cdr3_aa: ASSGGHTANYGYT
v_call: TRBV6-1
j_call: TRBJ1-2

cdr3_aa: ASSPAPQGRDRQETQY
v_call: TRBV7-6
j_call: TRBJ2-5

cdr3_aa: ASTTGLAGGSYEQY
v_call: TRBV12-3/TRBV12-4
j_call: TRBJ2-7

cdr3_aa: SAREGDQPQH
v_call: TRBV20-1
j_call: TRBJ1-5

cdr3_aa: ASSGHSSYEQY
v_call: TRBV25-1
j_call: TRBJ2-7

cdr3_aa: ASNSRPTGGNQPQH
v_call: TRBV6-2/TRBV6-3
j_call: TRBJ1-5

cdr3_aa: ASSQDQGPGSYYGYT
v_call: TRBV4-3
j_call: TRBJ1-2

cdr3_aa: ASSLYQGTYEQY
v_call: TRBV7-2
j_call: TRBJ2-7

cdr3_aa: ASSDDSDRSSYEQY
v_call: TRBV2
j_call: TRBJ2-7

cdr3_aa: AISGRTGENGGYT
v_call: TRBV10-3
j_call: TRBJ1-2